This entry lists 9 T cell receptor beta chains sequenced from one sample in a study of T-cell reconstitution after alpha-beta-depleted transplantation in children. Using unique molecular identifiers, the investigators prepared the TCRbeta library. TCRdb ran MiXCR on the PCR reads and lists one entry per CDR3 protein. The sample lists approximately 630,000 distinct CDR3 sequences; around 13% were seen once. This specimen was PBMCs, taken before TCRalphabeta/CD19-depleted stem cell transplant. Receptors were obtained from a girl aged 2-10 years with congenital amegakaryocytic thrombocytopenia, due to receive a stem cell transplant.

V gene TRBV29-1 combines with J gene TRBJ2-2; the D gene is possibly TRBD1 (6 bases). The V gene lost 7 bases and the J gene lost 0 bases, with 12 bases spanning the gap. Germline CDR1 is SQVTM and CDR2 is ANQGSEA. The CDR3 consists of 14 residues. CDR3 coding DNA: TGCAGCGCCGAGTGGACAGCGAACACCGGGGAGCTGTTTTTT. Translating it yields CSAEWTANTGELFF.

This sequence joins TRBV14 and TRBJ2-3; TRBD2 matches at 9 bases. With V trimmed by 0 bases and J by 2 bases, 15 bases remained unmatched. This CDR3 contains 20 residues. Germline-derived CDR1 and CDR2 are SGHDN and FVKESK. The CDR3 coding sequence is TGTGCCAGCAGCCAAGATCTCAGGACCGCTAGCGGGGACCCCACAGATACGCAGTATTTT. Encoded protein: CASSQDLRTASGDPTDTQYF.

This clonotype was counted ten times or more. J is TRBJ2-1 and V is TRBV5-1; possibly TRBD2 for D (5 bases). This CDR3 is 15 amino acids long. The germline gives CDR1 SGHRS, CDR2 YFSETQ. V gave up 0 bases and J gave up 2 bases, with 9 bases separating them. CDR3 in amino acids: CASSLAQRAYNEQFF. The DNA of the CDR3 is TGCGCCAGCAGCTTGGCCCAGAGGGCCTACAATGAGCAGTTCTTC. The whole variable domain, remainder taken from reference TRBV5-1 and TRBJ2-1, is KAGVTQTPRYLIKTRGQQVTLSCSPISGHRSVSWYQQTPGQGLQFLFEYFSETQRNKGNFPGRFSGRQFSNSRSEMNVSTLELGDSALYLCASSLAQRAYNEQFFGPGTRLTVL.

This clonotype appeared many times. The chain recombines TRBV7-7 with TRBJ2-1, with TRBD2 as a possible D gene (6 bases). CDR3 length: 14 residues. Germline lookup yields CDR1 SSHAT and CDR2 FNYEAQ (reference sequence). Between the trimmed V and J ends, which lost 5 bases and 9 bases, there was a span of 17 bases. This CDR3 reads CASSKLSGEGEQFF. The CDR3, as DNA: TGTGCCAGCAGCAAACTGTCGGGAGAGGGTGAGCAGTTCTTC.

This clonotype was detected many times. The J gene is TRBJ2-3, the V gene TRBV29-1; D gene ambiguous. This CDR3 has 13 amino acids. Per germline, CDR1 SQVTM and CDR2 ANQGSEA. V dropped 7 bases and J dropped 5 bases, with 16 bases sitting between them. CDR3 region: CSGSRALGDTQYF. The CDR3 bases are TGCAGCGGGTCCCGGGCACTCGGAGATACGCAGTATTTT.

This clonotype has a handful of counts. This chain joins TRBV6-5 and TRBJ1-1; tentative D call: TRBD1 (5 bases). The V gene's germline CDR1 is MNHEY and CDR2 SVGAGI. V was shortened by 6 bases and J by 2 bases, with 22 bases between the two germline ends. The CDR3 extends over 17 amino acids. CDR3 sequence reads: CASSPGGGAWQNTEAFF. The CDR3 DNA sequence: TGTGCCAGCAGCCCGGGGGGGGGTGCCTGGCAAAACACTGAAGCTTTCTTT.

This clonotype was seen a few times. J is TRBJ2-5 and V is TRBV27; tentative D call: TRBD2 (6 bases). In germline, CDR1 is MNHEY, CDR2 SMNVEV (reference sequence). V was clipped by 3 bases and J by 3 bases, with 11 bases between them. CDR3 length: 14 residues. CDR3 amino acids: CASSFNRREETQYF. The CDR3, as DNA: TGTGCCAGCAGTTTTAACCGGAGGGAAGAGACCCAGTACTTC.

The CDR3 loop reads CASSVGLVNTEAFF. For the CDR3, the DNA is TGTGCCAGCAGCGTAGGGCTCGTGAACACTGAAGCTTTCTTT. This chain links TRBV9 with TRBJ1-1; D not certain. In germline, CDR1 is SGDLS, CDR2 YYNGEE. V lost 0 bases, J lost 0 bases, and 6 bases lay in between. This CDR3 comprises 14 residues.

This chain joins TRBV20-1 and TRBJ2-1, with TRBD2 identical over 13 bases. Germline assignment: CDR1 DFQATT and CDR2 SNEGSKA (reference sequence). Trimming took 5 bases from V and 6 from J; bases not matched to a gene: 4. CDR3 size: 14 residues. The CDR3 reads CSAPGTSGTNEQFF. In nucleotides, the CDR3 is TGCAGTGCTCCCGGGACTAGCGGGACCAATGAGCAGTTCTTC.